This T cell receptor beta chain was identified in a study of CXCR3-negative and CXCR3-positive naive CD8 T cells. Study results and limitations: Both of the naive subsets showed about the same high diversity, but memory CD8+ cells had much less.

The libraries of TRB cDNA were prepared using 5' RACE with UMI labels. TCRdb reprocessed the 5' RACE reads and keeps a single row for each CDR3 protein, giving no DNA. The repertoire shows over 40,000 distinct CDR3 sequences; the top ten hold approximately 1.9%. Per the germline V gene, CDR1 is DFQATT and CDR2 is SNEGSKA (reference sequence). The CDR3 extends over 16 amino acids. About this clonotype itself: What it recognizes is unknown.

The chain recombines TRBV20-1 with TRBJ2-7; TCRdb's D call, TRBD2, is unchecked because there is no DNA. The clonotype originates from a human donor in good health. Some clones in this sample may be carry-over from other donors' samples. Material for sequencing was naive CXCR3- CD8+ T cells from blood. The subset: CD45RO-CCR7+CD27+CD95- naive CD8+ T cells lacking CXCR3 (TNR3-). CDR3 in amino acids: CSARDLRSSGAYEQYF.